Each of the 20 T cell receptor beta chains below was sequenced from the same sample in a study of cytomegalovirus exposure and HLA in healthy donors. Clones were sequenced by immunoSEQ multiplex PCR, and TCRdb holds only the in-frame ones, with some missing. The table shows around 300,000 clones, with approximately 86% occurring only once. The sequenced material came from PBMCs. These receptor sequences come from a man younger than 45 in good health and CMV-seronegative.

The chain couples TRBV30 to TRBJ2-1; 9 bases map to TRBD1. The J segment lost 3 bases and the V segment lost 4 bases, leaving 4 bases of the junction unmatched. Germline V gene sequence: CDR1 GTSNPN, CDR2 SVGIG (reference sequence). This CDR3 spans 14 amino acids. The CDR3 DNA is TGTGCCTGGATCGGGACAGGGAGCTACAATGAGCAGTTCTTC. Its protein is CAWIGTGSYNEQFF.

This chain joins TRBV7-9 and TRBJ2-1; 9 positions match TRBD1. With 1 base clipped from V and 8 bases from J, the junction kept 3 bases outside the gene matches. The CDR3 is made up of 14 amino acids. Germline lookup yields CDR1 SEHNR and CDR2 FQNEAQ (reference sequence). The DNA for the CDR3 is TGTGCCAGCAGCTTAGAGGGACAGGGCGATGAGCAGTTCTTC. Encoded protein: CASSLEGQGDEQFF.

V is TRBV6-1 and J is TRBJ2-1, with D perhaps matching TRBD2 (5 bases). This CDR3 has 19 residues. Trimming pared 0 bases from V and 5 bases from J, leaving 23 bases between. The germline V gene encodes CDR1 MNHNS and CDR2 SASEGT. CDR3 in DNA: TGTGCCAGCAGTGAAGCGAGATTGGAAGGCAGGACTCTGAACAATGAGCAGTTCTTC. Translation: CASSEARLEGRTLNNEQFF.

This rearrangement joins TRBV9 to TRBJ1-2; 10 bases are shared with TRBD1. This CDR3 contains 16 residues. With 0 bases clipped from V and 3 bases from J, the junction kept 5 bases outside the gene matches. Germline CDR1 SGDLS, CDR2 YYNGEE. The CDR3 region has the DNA TGTGCCAGCAGCGTAGTTCCCGGGACAGGGGACTATGGCTACACCTTC. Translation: CASSVVPGTGDYGYTF.

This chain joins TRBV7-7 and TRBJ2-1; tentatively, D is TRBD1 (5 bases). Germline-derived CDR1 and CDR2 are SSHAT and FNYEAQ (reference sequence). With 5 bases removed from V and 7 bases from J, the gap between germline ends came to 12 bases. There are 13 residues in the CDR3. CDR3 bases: TGTGCCAGCAGCCCCCAAGGGGTTAATGAGCAGTTCTTC. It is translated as CASSPQGVNEQFF. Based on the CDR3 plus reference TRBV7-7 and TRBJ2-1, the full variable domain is GAGVSQSPRYKVTKRGQDVTLRCDPISSHATLYWYQQALGQGPEFLTYFNYEAQPDKSGLPSDRFSAERPEGSISTLTIQRTEQRDSAMYRCASSPQGVNEQFFGPGTRLTVL.

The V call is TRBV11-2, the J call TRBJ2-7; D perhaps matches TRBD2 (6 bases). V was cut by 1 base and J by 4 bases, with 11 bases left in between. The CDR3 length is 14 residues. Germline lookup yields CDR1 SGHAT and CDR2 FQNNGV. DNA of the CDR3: TGTGCCAGCAGCTTAGCTATAGGGAGGTACGAGCAGTACTTC. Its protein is CASSLAIGRYEQYF.

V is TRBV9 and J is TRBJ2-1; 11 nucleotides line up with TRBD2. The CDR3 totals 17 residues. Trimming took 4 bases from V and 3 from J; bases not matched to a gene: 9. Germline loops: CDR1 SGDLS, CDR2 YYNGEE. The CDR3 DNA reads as TGTGCCAGCAGCCTCCCTAGCGGGGGGCGAAACTACAATGAGCAGTTCTTC. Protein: CASSLPSGGRNYNEQFF.

The CDR3 bases are TGTGCCAGCAGCACGGCCAGGGACGGGAGCTCCTACGAGCAGTACTTC. It specifies CASSTARDGSSYEQYF. This sequence joins TRBV7-9 and TRBJ2-7; maybe TRBD2 (6 bases). Germline CDR1 reads SEHNR; CDR2 reads FQNEAQ (reference sequence). Deletions cut 5 bases from V and 0 bases from J, with 17 bases between. The CDR3 runs 16 residues.

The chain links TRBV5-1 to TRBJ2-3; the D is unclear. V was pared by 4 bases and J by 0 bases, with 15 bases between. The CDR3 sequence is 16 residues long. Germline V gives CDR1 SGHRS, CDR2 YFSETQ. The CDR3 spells CASSVGHGSSTDTQYF. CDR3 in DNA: TGCGCCAGCAGCGTTGGCCATGGCAGTAGCACAGATACGCAGTATTTT.

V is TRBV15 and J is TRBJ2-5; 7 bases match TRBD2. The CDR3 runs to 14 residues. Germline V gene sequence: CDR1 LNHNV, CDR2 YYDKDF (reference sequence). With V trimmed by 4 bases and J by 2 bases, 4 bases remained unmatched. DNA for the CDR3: TGTGCCACCAGCACCTGGGGGGGGCAAGAGACCCAGTACTTC. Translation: CATSTWGGQETQYF.

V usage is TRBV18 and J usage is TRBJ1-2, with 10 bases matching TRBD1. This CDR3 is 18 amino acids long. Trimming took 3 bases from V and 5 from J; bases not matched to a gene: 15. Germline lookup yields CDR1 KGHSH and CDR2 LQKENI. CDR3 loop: CASSPSAGTGAGLYGYTF. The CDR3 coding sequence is TGTGCCAGCTCACCGTCCGCCGGGACAGGGGCGGGATTGTATGGCTACACCTTC.

The CDR3 protein is CASSSAGGAYTQYF. DNA of the CDR3: TGTGCCAGCAGTTCAGCGGGGGGTGCGTATACGCAGTATTTT. The V and J genes are TRBV27 and TRBJ2-3; 9 bases map to TRBD2. V shed 4 bases, J shed 7 bases, and the junction held 6 bases outside the gene matches. Germline V gene sequence: CDR1 MNHEY, CDR2 SMNVEV (reference sequence). The CDR3 runs to 14 residues.

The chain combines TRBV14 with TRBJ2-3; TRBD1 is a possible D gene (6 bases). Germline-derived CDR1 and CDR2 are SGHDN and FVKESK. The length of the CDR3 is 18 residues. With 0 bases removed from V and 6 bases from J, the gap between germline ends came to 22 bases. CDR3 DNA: TGTGCCAGCAGCCAAGATCTTCGGGCAGGGGTCTCGACTGATACGCAGTATTTT. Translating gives CASSQDLRAGVSTDTQYF.

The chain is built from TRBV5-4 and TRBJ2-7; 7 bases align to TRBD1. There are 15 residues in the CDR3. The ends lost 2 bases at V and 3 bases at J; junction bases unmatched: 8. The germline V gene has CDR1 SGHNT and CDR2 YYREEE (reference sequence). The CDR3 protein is CASSFKGAPSYEQYF. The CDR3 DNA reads TGTGCCAGCAGCTTTAAGGGGGCCCCCAGCTACGAGCAGTACTTC.

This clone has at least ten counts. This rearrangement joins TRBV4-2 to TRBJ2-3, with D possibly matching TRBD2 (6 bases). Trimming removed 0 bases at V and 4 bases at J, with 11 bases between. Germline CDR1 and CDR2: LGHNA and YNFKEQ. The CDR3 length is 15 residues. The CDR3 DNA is TGTGCCAGCAGCCAAGATATGGGGGGTGCAGATACGCAGTATTTT. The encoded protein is CASSQDMGGADTQYF.

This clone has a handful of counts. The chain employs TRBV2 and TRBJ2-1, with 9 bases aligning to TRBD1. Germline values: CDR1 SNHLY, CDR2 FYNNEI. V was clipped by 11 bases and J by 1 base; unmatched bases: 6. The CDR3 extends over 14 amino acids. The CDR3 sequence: CASRDRVSYNEQFF. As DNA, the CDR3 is TGTGCCTCCAGGGACAGGGTGTCCTACAATGAGCAGTTCTTC.

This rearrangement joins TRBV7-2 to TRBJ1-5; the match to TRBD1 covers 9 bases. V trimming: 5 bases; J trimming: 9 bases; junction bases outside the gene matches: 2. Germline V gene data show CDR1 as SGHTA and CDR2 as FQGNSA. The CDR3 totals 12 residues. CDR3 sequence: CASSADRGPQHF. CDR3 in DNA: TGTGCCAGCAGCGCGGACAGGGGGCCCCAGCATTTT.

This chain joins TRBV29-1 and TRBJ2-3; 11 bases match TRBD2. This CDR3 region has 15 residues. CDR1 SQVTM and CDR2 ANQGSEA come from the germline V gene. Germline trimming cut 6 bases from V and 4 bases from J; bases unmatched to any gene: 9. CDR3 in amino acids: CSVALTSGVPDTQYF. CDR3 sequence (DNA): TGCAGCGTCGCGCTGACTAGCGGGGTTCCAGATACGCAGTATTTT.

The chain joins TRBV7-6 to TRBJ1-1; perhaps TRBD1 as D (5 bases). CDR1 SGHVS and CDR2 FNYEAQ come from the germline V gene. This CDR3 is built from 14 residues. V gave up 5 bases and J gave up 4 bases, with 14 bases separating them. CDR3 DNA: TGTGCCAGCAGCCCCGCAGGGAGGCGCACTGAAGCTTTCTTT. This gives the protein CASSPAGRRTEAFF.

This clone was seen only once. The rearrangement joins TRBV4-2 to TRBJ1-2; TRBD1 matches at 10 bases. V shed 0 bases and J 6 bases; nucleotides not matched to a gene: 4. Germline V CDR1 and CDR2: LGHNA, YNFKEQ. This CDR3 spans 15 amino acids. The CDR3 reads CASSQDPGTGDGYTF. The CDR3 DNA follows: TGTGCCAGCAGCCAAGATCCCGGGACAGGGGATGGCTACACCTTC.